The 8 T cell receptor beta chains given below trace back to one sample, sequenced in a study of blood T cells in healthy people across ages. Next came a second PCR, run for about 7 to 12 cycles, which used a sample-barcoded 5' primer along with a J-beta primer mix. TCRdb reprocessed the 5' RACE reads with MiXCR, giving one entry per CDR3 protein. The profile shows roughly 680,000 distinct CDR3 sequences, 20% to 25% of them singletons. Sequencing was performed on blood. All receptors come from a man in his 70s in good health.

V gene TRBV19 combines with J gene TRBJ2-7, with TRBD1 identical over 7 bases. This CDR3 contains 15 residues. Trimming cost V 2 bases and J 0 bases; bases outside gene matches: 4. Germline CDR1 LNHDA, CDR2 SQIVND (reference sequence). For the CDR3, the DNA is TGTGCCAGTAGTATAACGACAGGGCGCTCCTACGAGCAGTACTTC. Its translation is CASSITTGRSYEQYF.

A few counts support this clonotype. The genes are TRBV4-1 and TRBJ2-1; 9 bases align to TRBD1. Germline trimming cut 0 bases from V and 6 bases from J; bases unmatched to any gene: 3. In germline, CDR1 is MGHRA, CDR2 YSYEKL. The CDR3 length is 15 residues. The CDR3: CASSQEGDRVNEQFF. As DNA, the CDR3 is TGCGCCAGCAGCCAAGAAGGGGACAGGGTCAATGAGCAGTTCTTC.

The V call is TRBV6-1, the J call TRBJ2-7; D possibly corresponds to TRBD2 (6 bases). With 6 bases removed from V and 2 bases from J, the gap between germline ends came to 11 bases. This CDR3 has 13 residues. Germline V gene sequence: CDR1 MNHNS, CDR2 SASEGT. CDR3: CASSRGTPYEQYF. The DNA of the CDR3 is TGTGCCAGCAGCCGCGGGACCCCCTACGAGCAGTACTTC.

This clonotype was picked up many times. V and J are TRBV6-6 and TRBJ2-3, with TRBD2 matching over 11 bases. J lost 4 bases, V lost 8 bases, and 5 bases had no gene match. CDR3 length: 14 amino acids. CDR1 and CDR2 (germline): MNHNY, SVGAGI (reference sequence). The CDR3 loop is CASVAGGRSDTQYF. Written as DNA, the CDR3 is TGTGCCAGCGTAGCGGGAGGGCGGTCAGATACGCAGTATTTT.

This clonotype was seen a handful of times. The chain couples TRBV10-3 to TRBJ2-1; D is unclear. The J call may be in error: the DNA end matches TRBJ2-7 better. The CDR3 is 13 amino acids. Per germline, CDR1 ENHRY and CDR2 SYGVKD. The CDR3 DNA sequence: TGTGCCATCAGACACATGGCAGGCTACGAGCAGTACTTC. Protein product: CAIRHMAGYEQYF.

This chain uses TRBV14 with TRBJ1-1, with D unresolved. CDR1 is SGHDN and CDR2 is FVKESK in the germline V gene. Trimming pared 2 bases from V and 1 base from J, leaving 5 bases between. The CDR3 is made up of 13 amino acids. CDR3 protein: CASSQKTNTEAFF. The CDR3 DNA sequence: TGTGCCAGCAGCCAAAAAACGAACACTGAAGCTTTCTTT.

V and J are TRBV6-5 and TRBJ1-6, with D perhaps matching TRBD1 (5 bases). The CDR3 has 15 amino acids. Germline assignment: CDR1 MNHEY and CDR2 SVGAGI. V was trimmed by 6 bases and J by 6 bases, leaving 15 bases between them. The CDR3 DNA reads TGTGCCAGCAGAGATACGGGACCCCCTAATTCACCCCTCCACTTT. Encoded protein: CASRDTGPPNSPLHF.

This clonotype appeared a few times. The chain couples TRBV14 to TRBJ2-1, with TRBD1 identical over 7 bases. There are 15 residues in the CDR3. Germline values: CDR1 SGHDN, CDR2 FVKESK. With V trimmed by 4 bases and J by 4 bases, 7 bases remained unmatched. CDR3 DNA: TGTGCCAGCAGCCCCCGGACAGGATATTACAATGAGCAGTTCTTC. Amino acids: CASSPRTGYYNEQFF.